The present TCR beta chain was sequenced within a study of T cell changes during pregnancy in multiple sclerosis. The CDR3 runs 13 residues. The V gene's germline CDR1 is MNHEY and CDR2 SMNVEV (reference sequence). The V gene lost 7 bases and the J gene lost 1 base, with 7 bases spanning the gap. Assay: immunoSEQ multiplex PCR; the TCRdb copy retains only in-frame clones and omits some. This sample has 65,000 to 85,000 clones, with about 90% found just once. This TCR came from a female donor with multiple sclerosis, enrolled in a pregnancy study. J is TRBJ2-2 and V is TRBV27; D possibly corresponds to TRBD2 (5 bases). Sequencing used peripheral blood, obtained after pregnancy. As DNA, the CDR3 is TGTGCCAGCAACGGGATGAACACCGGGGAGCTGTTTTTT. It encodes CASNGMNTGELFF.